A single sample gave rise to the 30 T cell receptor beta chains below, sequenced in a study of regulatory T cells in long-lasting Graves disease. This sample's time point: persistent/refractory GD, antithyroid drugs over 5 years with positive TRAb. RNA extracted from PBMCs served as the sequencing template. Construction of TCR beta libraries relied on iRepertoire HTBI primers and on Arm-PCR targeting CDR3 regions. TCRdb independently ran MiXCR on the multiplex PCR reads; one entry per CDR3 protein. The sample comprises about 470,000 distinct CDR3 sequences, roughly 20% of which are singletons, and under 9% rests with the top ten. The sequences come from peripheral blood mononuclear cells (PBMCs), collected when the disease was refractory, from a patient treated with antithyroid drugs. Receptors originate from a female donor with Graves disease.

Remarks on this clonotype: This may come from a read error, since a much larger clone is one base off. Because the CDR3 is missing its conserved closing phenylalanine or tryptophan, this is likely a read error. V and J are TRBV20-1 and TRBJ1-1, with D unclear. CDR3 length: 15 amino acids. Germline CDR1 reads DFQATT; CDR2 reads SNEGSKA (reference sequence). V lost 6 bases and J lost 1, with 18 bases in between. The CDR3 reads CSAQPPTGRNTEAFL. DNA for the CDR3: TGCAGTGCCCAACCCCCCACCGGCCGGAACACTGAAGCTTTCCTT.

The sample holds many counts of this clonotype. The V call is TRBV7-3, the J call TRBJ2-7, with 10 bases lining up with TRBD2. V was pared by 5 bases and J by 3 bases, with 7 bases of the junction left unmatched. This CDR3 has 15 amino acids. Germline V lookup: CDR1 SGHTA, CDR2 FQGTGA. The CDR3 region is CASSPSSGSVYEQYF. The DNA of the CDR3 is TGTGCCAGCAGCCCGTCTAGCGGGAGCGTCTACGAGCAGTACTTC.

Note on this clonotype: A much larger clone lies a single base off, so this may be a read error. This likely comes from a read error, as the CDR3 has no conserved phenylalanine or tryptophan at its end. CDR3 bases: TGTGCCTGGAAACCGGGACAGGGAGGTGGCTACACCATC. Protein product: CAWKPGQGGGYTI. J is TRBJ1-2 and V is TRBV30; TRBD1 matches at 9 bases. J was trimmed by 7 bases and V by 4 bases; bases with no gene match: 7. Germline loops: CDR1 GTSNPN, CDR2 SVGIG (reference sequence). The CDR3 runs to 13 residues.

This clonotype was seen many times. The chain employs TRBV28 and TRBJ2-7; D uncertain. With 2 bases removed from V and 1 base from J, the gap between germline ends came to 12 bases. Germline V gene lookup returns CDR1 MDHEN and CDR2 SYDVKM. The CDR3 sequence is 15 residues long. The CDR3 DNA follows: TGTGCCAGCAGTTTAACAGATTTCCCTTCCTACGAGCAGTACTTC. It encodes CASSLTDFPSYEQYF.

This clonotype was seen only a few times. The CDR3 DNA is TGTGCCAGCAGCCCCTGGGAAAGCGGGAGTGGCTACGAGCAGTACTTC. Translation: CASSPWESGSGYEQYF. The chain combines TRBV7-2 with TRBJ2-7; TRBD2 agrees at 8 bases. Germline values: CDR1 SGHTA, CDR2 FQGNSA. CDR3 size: 16 residues. Trimming took 5 bases from V and 3 from J; bases not matched to a gene: 12.

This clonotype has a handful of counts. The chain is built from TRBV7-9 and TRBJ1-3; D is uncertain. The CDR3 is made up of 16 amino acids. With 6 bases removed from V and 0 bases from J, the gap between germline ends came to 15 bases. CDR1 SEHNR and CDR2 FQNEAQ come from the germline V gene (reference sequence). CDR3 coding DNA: TGTGCCAGCAGTACCACGACTCGAACCTCTGGAAACACCATATATTTT. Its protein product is CASSTTTRTSGNTIYF.

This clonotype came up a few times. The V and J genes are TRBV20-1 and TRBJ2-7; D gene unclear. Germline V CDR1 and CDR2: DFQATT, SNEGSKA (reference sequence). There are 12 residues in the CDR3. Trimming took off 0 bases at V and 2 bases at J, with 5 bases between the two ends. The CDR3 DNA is TGCAGTGCTAGAGATGACGCCTACGAGCAGTACTTC. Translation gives CSARDDAYEQYF.

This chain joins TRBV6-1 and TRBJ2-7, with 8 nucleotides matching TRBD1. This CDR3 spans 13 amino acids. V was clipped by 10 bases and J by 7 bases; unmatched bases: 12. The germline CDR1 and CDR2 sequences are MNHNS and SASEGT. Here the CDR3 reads CATFMDREGEQYF. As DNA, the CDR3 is TGTGCCACCTTTATGGACAGGGAAGGAGAGCAGTACTTC.

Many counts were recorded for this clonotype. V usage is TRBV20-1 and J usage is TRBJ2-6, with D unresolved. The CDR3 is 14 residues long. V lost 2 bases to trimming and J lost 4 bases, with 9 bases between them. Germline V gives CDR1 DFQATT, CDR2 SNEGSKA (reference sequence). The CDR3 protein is CSARYPYGANVLTF. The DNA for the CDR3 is TGCAGTGCTAGATACCCTTACGGGGCCAACGTCCTGACTTTC.

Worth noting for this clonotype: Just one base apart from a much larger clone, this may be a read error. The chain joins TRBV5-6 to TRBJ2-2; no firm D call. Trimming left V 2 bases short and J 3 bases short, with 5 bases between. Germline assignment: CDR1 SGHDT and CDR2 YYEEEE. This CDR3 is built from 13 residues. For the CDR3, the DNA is TGTGCCAGCAGCTTTTGGTACACCGGGGAGCTGTTTTTT. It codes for CASSFWYTGELFF. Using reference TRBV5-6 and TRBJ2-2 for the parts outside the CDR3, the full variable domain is DAGVTQSPTHLIKTRGQQVTLRCSPKSGHDTVSWYQQALGQGPQFIFQYYEEEERQRGNFPDRFSGHQFPNYSSELNVNALLLGDSALYLCASSFWYTGELFFGEGSRLTVL.

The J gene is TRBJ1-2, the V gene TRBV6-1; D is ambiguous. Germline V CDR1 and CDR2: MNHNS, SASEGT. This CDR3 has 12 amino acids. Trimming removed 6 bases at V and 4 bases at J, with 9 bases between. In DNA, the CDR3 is TGTGCCAGCAGGGACTACATCTATGGCTACACCTTC. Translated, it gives CASRDYIYGYTF.

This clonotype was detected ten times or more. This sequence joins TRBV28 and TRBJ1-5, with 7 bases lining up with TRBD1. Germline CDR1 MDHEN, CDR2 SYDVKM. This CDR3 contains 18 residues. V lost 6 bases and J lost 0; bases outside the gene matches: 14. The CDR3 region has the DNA TGTGCCAGCAGCAGCGACAGGGAGGAGGCTTTTAGCAATCAGCCCCAGCATTTT. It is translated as CASSSDREEAFSNQPQHF.

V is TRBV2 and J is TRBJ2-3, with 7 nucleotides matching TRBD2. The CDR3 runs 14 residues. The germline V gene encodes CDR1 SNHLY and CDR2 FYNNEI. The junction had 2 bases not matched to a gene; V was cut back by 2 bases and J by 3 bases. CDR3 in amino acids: CASSELAVTDTQYF. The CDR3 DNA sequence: TGTGCCAGCAGTGAACTAGCGGTAACAGATACGCAGTATTTT.

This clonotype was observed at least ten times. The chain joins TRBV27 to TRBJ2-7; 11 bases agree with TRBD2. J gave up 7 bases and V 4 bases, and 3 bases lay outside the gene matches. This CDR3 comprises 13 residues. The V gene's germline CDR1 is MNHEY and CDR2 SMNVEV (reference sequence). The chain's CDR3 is CASSSGLAVEQYF. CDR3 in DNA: TGTGCCAGCAGTTCGGGACTAGCGGTAGAGCAGTACTTC.

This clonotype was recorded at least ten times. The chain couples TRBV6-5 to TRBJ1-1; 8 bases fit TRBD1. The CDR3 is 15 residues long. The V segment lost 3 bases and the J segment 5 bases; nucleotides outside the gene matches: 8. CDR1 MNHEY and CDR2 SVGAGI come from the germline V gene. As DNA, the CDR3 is TGTGCCAGCAGTTATCATATCAGGGGGCAAACTGAAGCTTTCTTT. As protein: CASSYHIRGQTEAFF.

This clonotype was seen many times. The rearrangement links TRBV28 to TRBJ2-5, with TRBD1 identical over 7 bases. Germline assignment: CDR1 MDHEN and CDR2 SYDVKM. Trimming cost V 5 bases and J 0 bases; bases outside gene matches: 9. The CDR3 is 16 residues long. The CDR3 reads CASSPETGTYQETQYF. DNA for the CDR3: TGTGCCAGCAGTCCAGAGACAGGGACGTACCAAGAGACCCAGTACTTC.

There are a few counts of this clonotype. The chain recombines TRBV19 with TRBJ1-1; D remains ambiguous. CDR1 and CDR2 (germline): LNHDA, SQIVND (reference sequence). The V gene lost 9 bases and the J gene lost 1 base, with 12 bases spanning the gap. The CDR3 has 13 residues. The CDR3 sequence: CASARKRNTEAFF. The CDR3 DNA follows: TGTGCCAGCGCCCGCAAGAGGAACACTGAAGCTTTCTTT.

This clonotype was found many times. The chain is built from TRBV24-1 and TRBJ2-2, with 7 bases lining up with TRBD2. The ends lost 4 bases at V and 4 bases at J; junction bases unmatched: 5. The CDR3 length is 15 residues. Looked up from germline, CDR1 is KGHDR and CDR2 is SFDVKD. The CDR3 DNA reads TGTGCCACCAGTGACCGACGGACTAGCACCGGGGAGCTGTTTTTT. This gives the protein CATSDRRTSTGELFF.

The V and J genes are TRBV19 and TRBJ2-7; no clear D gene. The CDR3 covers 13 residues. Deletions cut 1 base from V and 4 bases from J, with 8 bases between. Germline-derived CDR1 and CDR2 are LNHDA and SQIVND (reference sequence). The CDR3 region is CASSIGGGYEQYF. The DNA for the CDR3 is TGTGCCAGTAGTATAGGTGGTGGATACGAGCAGTACTTC.

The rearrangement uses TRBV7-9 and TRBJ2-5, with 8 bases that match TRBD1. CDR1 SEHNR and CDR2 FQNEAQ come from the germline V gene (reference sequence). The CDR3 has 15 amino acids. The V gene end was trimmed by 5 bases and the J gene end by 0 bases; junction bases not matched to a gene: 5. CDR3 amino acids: CASSAQDRDQETQYF. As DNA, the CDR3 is TGTGCCAGCAGCGCACAGGACAGGGACCAAGAGACCCAGTACTTC.

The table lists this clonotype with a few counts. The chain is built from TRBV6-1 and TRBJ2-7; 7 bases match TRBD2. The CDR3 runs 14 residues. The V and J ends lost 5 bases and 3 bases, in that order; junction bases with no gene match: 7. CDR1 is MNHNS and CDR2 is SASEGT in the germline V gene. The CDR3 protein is CASSTGGRGYEQYF. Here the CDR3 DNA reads TGTGCCAGCAGTACCGGAGGGAGGGGCTACGAGCAGTACTTC.

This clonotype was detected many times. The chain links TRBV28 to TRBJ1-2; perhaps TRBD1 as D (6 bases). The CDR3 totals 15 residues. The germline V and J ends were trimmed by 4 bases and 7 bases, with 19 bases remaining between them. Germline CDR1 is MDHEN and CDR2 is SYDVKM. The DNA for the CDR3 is TGTGCCAGCAGTTCCCTGCAGGCAGGGGTACTTGGCTACACCTTC. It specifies CASSSLQAGVLGYTF.

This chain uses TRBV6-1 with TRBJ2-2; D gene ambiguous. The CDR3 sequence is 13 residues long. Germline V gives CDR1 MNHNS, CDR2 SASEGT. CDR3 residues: CASGRPRPGELFF. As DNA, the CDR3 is TGTGCTTCCGGTCGGCCCCGGCCCGGGGAGCTGTTTTTT.

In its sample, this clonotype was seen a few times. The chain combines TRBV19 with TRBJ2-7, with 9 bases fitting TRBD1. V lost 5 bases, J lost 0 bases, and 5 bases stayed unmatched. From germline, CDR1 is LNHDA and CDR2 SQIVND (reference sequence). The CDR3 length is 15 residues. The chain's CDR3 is CASSHGTGFSYEQYF. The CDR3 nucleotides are TGTGCCAGTAGTCACGGGACAGGGTTCTCCTACGAGCAGTACTTC. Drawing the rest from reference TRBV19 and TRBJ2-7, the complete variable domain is DGGITQSPKYLFRKEGQNVTLSCEQNLNHDAMYWYRQDPGQGLRLIYYSQIVNDFQKGDIAEGYSVSREKKESFPLTVTSAQKNPTAFYLCASSHGTGFSYEQYFGPGTRLTVT.

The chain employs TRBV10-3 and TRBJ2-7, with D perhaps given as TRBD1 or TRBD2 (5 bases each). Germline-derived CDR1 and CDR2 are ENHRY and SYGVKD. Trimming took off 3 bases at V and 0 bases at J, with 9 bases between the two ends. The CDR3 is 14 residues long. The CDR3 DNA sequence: TGTGCCATCAGTGATGGGACGAGCTCCTACGAGCAGTACTTC. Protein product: CAISDGTSSYEQYF.

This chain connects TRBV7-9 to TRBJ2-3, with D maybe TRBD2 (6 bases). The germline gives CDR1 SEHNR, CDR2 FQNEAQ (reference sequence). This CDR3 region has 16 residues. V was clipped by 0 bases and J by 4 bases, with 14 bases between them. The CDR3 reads CASSLAAGWGADTQYF. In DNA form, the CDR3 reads TGTGCCAGCAGCTTAGCGGCGGGATGGGGCGCAGATACGCAGTATTTT.

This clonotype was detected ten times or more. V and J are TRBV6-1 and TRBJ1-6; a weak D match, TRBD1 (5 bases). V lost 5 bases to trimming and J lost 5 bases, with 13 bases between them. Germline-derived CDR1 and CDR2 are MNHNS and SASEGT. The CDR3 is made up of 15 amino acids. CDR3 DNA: TGTGCCAGCAGTAAACCGGGACGGGATAATTCACCCCTCCACTTT. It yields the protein CASSKPGRDNSPLHF.

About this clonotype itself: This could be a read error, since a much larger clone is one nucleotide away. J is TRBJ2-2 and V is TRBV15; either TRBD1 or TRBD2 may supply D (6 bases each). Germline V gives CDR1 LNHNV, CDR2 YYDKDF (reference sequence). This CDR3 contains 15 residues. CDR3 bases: TGTGCCACCAGCAGATCGCGGAGGGGGACCGGGGAGCCGTTTTTT. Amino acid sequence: CATSRSRRGTGEPFF. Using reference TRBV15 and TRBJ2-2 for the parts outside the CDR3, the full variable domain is DAMVIQNPRYQVTQFGKPVTLSCSQTLNHNVMYWYQQKSSQAPKLLFHYYDKDFNNEADTPDNFQSRRPNTSFCFLDIRSPGLGDTAMYLCATSRSRRGTGEPFFGEGSRLTVL.

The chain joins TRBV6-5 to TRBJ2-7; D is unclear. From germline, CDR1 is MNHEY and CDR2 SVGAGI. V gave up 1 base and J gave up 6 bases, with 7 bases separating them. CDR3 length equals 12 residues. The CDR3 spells CASSYLASEQYF. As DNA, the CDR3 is TGTGCCAGCAGTTACTTAGCAAGCGAGCAGTACTTC.

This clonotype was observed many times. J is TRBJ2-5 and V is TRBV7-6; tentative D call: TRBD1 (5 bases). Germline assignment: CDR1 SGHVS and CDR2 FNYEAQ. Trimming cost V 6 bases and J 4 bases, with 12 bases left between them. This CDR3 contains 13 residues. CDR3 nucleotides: TGTGCCAGCAGGTCAGGGCAAGGAGAGACCCAGTACTTC. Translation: CASRSGQGETQYF.